These 29 T cell receptor beta chains were sequenced from one sample in a study of T cell repertoires in cytomegalovirus infection. One entry per CDR3 protein, called by TCRdb with MiXCR from the reads. This table has 350,000 to 450,000 distinct CDR3 sequences, 15% to 20% appearing once. The specimen sequenced was PBMCs. These receptor sequences come from a human donor in good health (CMV status not recorded). Some clones in this sample may be carry-over from other donors' samples.

This clonotype has a count of ten or more. This chain links TRBV5-1 with TRBJ2-1, with a weak D call TRBD2 (7 bases). The length of the CDR3 is 18 residues. Germline CDR1 SGHRS, CDR2 YFSETQ. Deletions cut 4 bases from V and 0 bases from J, with 20 bases between. For the CDR3, the DNA is TGCGCCAGCAGCCGAGGGGGGGCGGGGGCCAACTCCTACAATGAGCAGTTCTTC. It is translated as CASSRGGAGANSYNEQFF.

This clonotype was picked up many times. J is TRBJ2-3 and V is TRBV7-2; TRBD2 matches 12 bases. CDR1 is SGHTA and CDR2 is FQGNSA in the germline V gene. The V and J ends lost 4 bases and 6 bases, in that order; junction bases with no gene match: 2. The CDR3 contains 14 residues. The CDR3 is CASSSGLAGDTQYF. CDR3 nucleotide sequence: TGTGCCAGCAGCTCCGGACTAGCGGGGGATACGCAGTATTTT.

This clonotype was observed a handful of times. The chain employs TRBV5-6 and TRBJ1-5; TRBD1 aligns across 10 bases. Germline-derived CDR1 and CDR2 are SGHDT and YYEEEE. V shed 4 bases and J 2 bases; nucleotides not matched to a gene: 12. The CDR3 extends over 18 amino acids. DNA of the CDR3: TGTGCCAGCAGCCCCGGACAGGGGGTTTGGGTCGGCAATCAGCCCCAGCATTTT. Protein product: CASSPGQGVWVGNQPQHF. Variable domain in full (rest from reference TRBV5-6 and TRBJ1-5): DAGVTQSPTHLIKTRGQQVTLRCSPKSGHDTVSWYQQALGQGPQFIFQYYEEEERQRGNFPDRFSGHQFPNYSSELNVNALLLGDSALYLCASSPGQGVWVGNQPQHFGDGTRLSIL.

This rearrangement joins TRBV5-4 to TRBJ2-3; the D gene is possibly TRBD1 (6 bases). Germline V gene data show CDR1 as SGHNT and CDR2 as YYREEE (reference sequence). V was trimmed by 4 bases and J by 0 bases, leaving 15 bases between them. The CDR3 is 16 residues long. The CDR3 DNA reads TGTGCCAGCAGCCTGGGGGCCTATTCTAGCACAGATACGCAGTATTTT. Amino acid sequence: CASSLGAYSSTDTQYF.

A word on this clonotype: Possible read error: a much larger clone is one base away. This rearrangement joins TRBV7-9 to TRBJ1-2; D unresolved. CDR3 length equals 13 residues. Germline CDR1 SEHNR, CDR2 FQNEAQ (reference sequence). The CDR3 sequence: CVSTLERVYGYTF. Here the CDR3 DNA reads TGTGTCAGCACCCTAGAAAGAGTCTATGGCTACACCTTC.

The V gene is TRBV12-3 or TRBV12-4, the J gene TRBJ2-3; D gene unclear. V was shortened by 5 bases and J by 9 bases, with 15 bases between the two germline ends. The CDR3 is 13 residues long. CDR3: CASSTDALGTQYF. In DNA, the CDR3 is TGTGCCAGCAGTACGGACGCCCTGGGCACGCAGTATTTT.

The chain recombines TRBV23-1 with TRBJ1-3; no firm D call. TRBV23-1 is recorded as an ORF, its role being uncertain. V was clipped by 6 bases and J by 0 bases, with 12 bases between them. This CDR3 region has 15 residues. In DNA, the CDR3 is TGCGCCAGCAGCCTTAGGAGGCCCTCTGGAAACACCATATATTTT. This translates into CASSLRRPSGNTIYF.

This clonotype was seen ten or more times. The chain combines TRBV7-9 with TRBJ2-1; 7 bases map to TRBD1. This CDR3 is built from 15 residues. The trim removed 5 bases at V and 8 bases at J, leaving 12 bases unmatched. The V gene's germline CDR1 is SEHNR and CDR2 FQNEAQ (reference sequence). The CDR3 DNA reads TGTGCCAGCAGCGCAGGGACAGTGGAAGGGGATGAGCAGTTCTTC. Its protein is CASSAGTVEGDEQFF.

The V and J genes are TRBV20-1 and TRBJ2-7; 10 bases are shared with TRBD2. This CDR3 spans 13 amino acids. With V trimmed by 1 base and J by 4 bases, 1 base remained unmatched. Germline V gene data show CDR1 as DFQATT and CDR2 as SNEGSKA (reference sequence). The chain's CDR3 is CSARVLAGYEQYF. The CDR3 DNA reads TGCAGTGCTAGAGTACTAGCGGGGTACGAGCAGTACTTC.

This clonotype was seen repeatedly, ten times or more. This rearrangement joins TRBV7-9 to TRBJ2-7, with TRBD2 matching over 11 bases. J gave up 9 bases and V 3 bases, and 1 base lay outside the gene matches. The V gene's germline CDR1 is SEHNR and CDR2 FQNEAQ (reference sequence). The CDR3 has 12 amino acids. DNA of the CDR3: TGTGCCAGCAGCTTGGGGACTAGCGGGCAGTACTTC. Amino acids: CASSLGTSGQYF.

J is TRBJ1-5 and V is TRBV12-3 or TRBV12-4; the D gene is possibly TRBD1 (6 bases). V lost 6 bases, J lost 2 bases, and 11 bases lay in between. The CDR3 length is 14 residues. The CDR3, as DNA: TGTGCCAGCAGCCAGGGGATGGGCAATCAGCCCCAGCATTTT. It yields the protein CASSQGMGNQPQHF.

As to this clonotype: This may be a read error: a much more frequent sequence differs by one nucleotide. The CDR3: CAGSLGLGLNTEAFF. The CDR3 DNA reads TGTGCCGGCAGCTTAGGTTTGGGGTTGAACACTGAAGCTTTCTTT. This rearrangement joins TRBV7-8 to TRBJ1-1, with unresolved D. The CDR3 totals 15 residues. Germline V gene data show CDR1 as SGHVS and CDR2 as FQNEAQ. Full variable domain (remainder filled in from reference TRBV7-8 and TRBJ1-1): GAGVSQSPRYKVAKRGQDVALRCDPISGHVSLFWYQQALGQGPEFLTYFQNEAQLDKSGLPSDRFFAERPEGSVSTLKIQRTQQEDSAVYLCAGSLGLGLNTEAFFGQGTRLTVV.

The sample holds a few counts of this clonotype. The chain recombines TRBV29-1 with TRBJ2-3, with TRBD2 identical over 8 bases. CDR1 is SQVTM and CDR2 is ANQGSEA in the germline V gene. The CDR3 covers 13 residues. V lost 5 bases and J lost 5; bases outside the gene matches: 6. Written as DNA, the CDR3 is TGCAGCGTTCGGAGCGGGGGCAGAGATACGCAGTATTTT. This sequence encodes CSVRSGGRDTQYF.

This clonotype was recorded many times. This sequence joins TRBV7-6 and TRBJ1-2, with 10 bases aligning to TRBD1. The V and J ends lost 6 bases and 7 bases, in that order; junction bases with no gene match: 8. The CDR3 has 14 amino acids. Per the germline V gene, CDR1 is SGHVS and CDR2 is FNYEAQ. Written as DNA, the CDR3 is TGTGCCAGCAGAAGGGGACAGGGGAGGACTGGCTACACCTTC. Its protein is CASRRGQGRTGYTF.

This clonotype was counted between two and nine times. The rearrangement uses TRBV2 and TRBJ1-1; TRBD1 aligns across 7 bases. CDR3 length: 14 residues. The V and J ends lost 8 bases and 1 base, in that order; junction bases with no gene match: 7. CDR1 and CDR2 (germline): SNHLY, FYNNEI. The CDR3 bases are TGTGCCAGCGCTAGGGACAGAACGAACACTGAAGCTTTCTTT. This codes for CASARDRTNTEAFF.

V gene TRBV7-9 combines with J gene TRBJ2-3; 9 bases match TRBD2. Germline loops: CDR1 SEHNR, CDR2 FQNEAQ (reference sequence). The ends lost 2 bases at V and 2 bases at J; junction bases unmatched: 5. This CDR3 is built from 16 residues. As DNA, the CDR3 is TGTGCCAGCAGCTTAATGACTAGCGGATACACAGATACGCAGTATTTT. Amino acids: CASSLMTSGYTDTQYF.

The sample holds many counts of this clonotype. The chain employs TRBV7-2 and TRBJ1-2, with TRBD1 as a possible D gene (5 bases). The CDR3 runs 14 residues. Per the germline V gene, CDR1 is SGHTA and CDR2 is FQGNSA. The V gene lost 3 bases and the J gene lost 8 bases, with 16 bases spanning the gap. CDR3 sequence reads: CASSLRDSAGGYTF. The CDR3 region has the DNA TGTGCCAGCAGCTTGAGGGACTCAGCAGGAGGCTACACCTTC.

This clonotype was counted between two and nine times. This chain links TRBV7-7 with TRBJ1-3; D possibly corresponds to TRBD1 (6 bases). V was trimmed by 4 bases and J by 0 bases, leaving 19 bases between them. This CDR3 has 18 amino acids. Germline CDR1 is SSHAT and CDR2 is FNYEAQ (reference sequence). DNA of the CDR3: TGTGCCAGCAGCTCACGCCGGGGACAACTGAACTCTGGAAACACCATATATTTT. Translated, it gives CASSSRRGQLNSGNTIYF.

This clonotype was detected ten times or more. The CDR3 DNA reads as TGTGCCAGCAGCCCCTACGGGGAAGAGACCCAGTACTTC. Translation: CASSPYGEETQYF. The J gene is TRBJ2-5, the V gene TRBV12-3 or TRBV12-4; maybe TRBD2 (5 bases). The CDR3 sequence is 13 residues long. V gave up 6 bases and J gave up 3 bases, with 11 bases separating them.

This clonotype has a count of ten or more. The chain has TRBV7-2 and TRBJ2-1, with 13 bases that match TRBD2. Germline lookup yields CDR1 SGHTA and CDR2 FQGNSA. The CDR3 is 20 amino acids. The V and J ends lost 5 bases and 8 bases, in that order; junction bases with no gene match: 21. The chain's CDR3 is CASSRANSGTSGRAWDEQFF. The CDR3 region has the DNA TGTGCCAGCAGCCGCGCGAATTCCGGAACTAGCGGGAGGGCCTGGGATGAGCAGTTCTTC.

At least ten counts were recorded for this clonotype. The chain joins TRBV6-2 or TRBV6-3 to TRBJ2-1; 11 bases agree with TRBD2. Germline V gene lookup returns CDR1 MNHEY and CDR2 SVGEGT. The trim removed 2 bases at V and 5 bases at J, leaving 8 bases unmatched. This CDR3 has 17 amino acids. The DNA of the CDR3 is TGTGCCAGCAGTTACCCCACTAGCGGGAGTCTTGACAATGAGCAGTTCTTC. Its translation is CASSYPTSGSLDNEQFF.

This chain links TRBV29-1 with TRBJ1-2, with D possibly matching TRBD1 (5 bases). The CDR3 totals 12 residues. Germline V CDR1 and CDR2: SQVTM, ANQGSEA. V gave up 5 bases and J gave up 3 bases, with 10 bases separating them. CDR3 coding DNA: TGCAGCGTTACACTAGGGGACTATGGCTACACCTTC. It specifies CSVTLGDYGYTF.

The sample holds a few counts of this clonotype. V and J are TRBV6-6 and TRBJ1-2; the D is unclear. This CDR3 is 12 amino acids long. With 2 bases removed from V and 7 bases from J, the gap between germline ends came to 8 bases. Germline-derived CDR1 and CDR2 are MNHNY and SVGAGI (reference sequence). Here the CDR3 reads CASSYARAGYTF. In DNA form, the CDR3 reads TGTGCCAGCAGTTACGCCAGAGCTGGCTACACCTTC.

This clonotype has a count of ten or more. V usage is TRBV6-6 and J usage is TRBJ2-3; 9 positions match TRBD2. V was pared by 2 bases and J by 1 base, with 19 bases of the junction left unmatched. This CDR3 has 21 residues. Germline loops: CDR1 MNHNY, CDR2 SVGAGI (reference sequence). CDR3 DNA sequence: TGTGCCAGCAGTTACCCGAAACTTAGCGGGGGCCCTCCTTCGGGCACAGATACGCAGTATTTT. It yields the protein CASSYPKLSGGPPSGTDTQYF.

There are many counts of this clonotype. This chain links TRBV7-9 with TRBJ2-1, with D possibly matching TRBD1 (5 bases). V dropped 3 bases and J dropped 2 bases, with 20 bases sitting between them. Germline V gene lookup returns CDR1 SEHNR and CDR2 FQNEAQ (reference sequence). The CDR3 is 18 residues long. CDR3 DNA: TGTGCCAGCAGCTTTTGGGGCTTCAGCATATCGCCCTACAATGAGCAGTTCTTC. Translation gives CASSFWGFSISPYNEQFF.

This clonotype was counted at least ten times. This sequence joins TRBV7-2 and TRBJ2-5; TRBD2 matches 8 bases. V was pared by 1 base and J by 1 base, with 11 bases of the junction left unmatched. This CDR3 contains 18 residues. Germline loops: CDR1 SGHTA, CDR2 FQGNSA. This CDR3 reads CASSLGPSGGYFQETQYF. CDR3 coding DNA: TGTGCCAGCAGCTTAGGTCCCAGCGGGGGATACTTCCAAGAGACCCAGTACTTC. The full variable domain, in which reference TRBV7-2 and TRBJ2-5 provide the parts outside the CDR3, is GAGVSQSPSNKVTEKGKDVELRCDPISGHTALYWYRQSLGQGLEFLIYFQGNSAPDKSGLPSDRFSAERTGGSVSTLTIQRTQQEDSAVYLCASSLGPSGGYFQETQYFGPGTRLLVL.

This clonotype was recorded at least ten times. The chain uses TRBV7-2 and TRBJ2-2; D not certain. Germline assignment: CDR1 SGHTA and CDR2 FQGNSA. The CDR3 runs 14 residues. V lost 1 base and J lost 3, with 6 bases in between. For the CDR3, the DNA is TGTGCCAGCAGCTTAGACCCATACACCGGGGAGCTGTTTTTT. Amino acid sequence: CASSLDPYTGELFF.

The chain carries TRBV6-8 and TRBJ2-5; D possibly uses TRBD1 or TRBD2 (5 bases each). The CDR3 has 14 residues. Germline V lookup: CDR1 MNHGY, CDR2 SAAAGT. V shed 11 bases and J shed 3 bases, with 19 bases lying between them. The CDR3 coding sequence is TGTGCCGCGACCCGACAGCCCGGGGAAGAGACCCAGTACTTC. Its translation: CAATRQPGEETQYF.

The CDR3 sequence is CASSGGHNEQFF. CDR3 DNA: TGTGCCAGTAGCGGGGGACACAATGAGCAGTTCTTC. The chain is built from TRBV28 and TRBJ2-1; 9 bases match TRBD2. Trimming took 9 bases from V and 5 from J; bases not matched to a gene: 2. This CDR3 has 12 amino acids. CDR1 and CDR2 (germline): MDHEN, SYDVKM.